These T cell receptor beta chains were read from a single sample in a study of cytomegalovirus exposure and HLA in healthy donors. Repertoires were generated with immunoSEQ multiplex PCR, while TCRdb's copy carries only in-frame clones and drops some. The table lists 150,000 or so clones, 85% to 90% of them singletons. Source material: PBMCs. The receptors originated from a woman between 18 and 29 years old in good health and CMV-seropositive. CDR3s include the opening cysteine and the closing phenylalanine or tryptophan. Fields, in order: D gene, clone size, J gene, V gene, CDR3 protein, CDR3 DNA. The D gene is left open where the match is weak. For some rows the clone size is stated as once, few or many, or as a class when expanded; others skip it.

D gene: .; clone size: .; J gene: TRBJ1-4; V gene: TRBV5-6; CDR3 protein: CASSLTGPNEKLFF; CDR3 DNA: TGTGCCAGCAGCTTGACAGGGCCTAATGAAAAACTGTTTTTT
D gene: .; clone size: .; J gene: TRBJ2-7; V gene: TRBV29-1; CDR3 protein: CSVGNSYEQYF; CDR3 DNA: TGCAGCGTTGGAAACAGCTACGAGCAGTACTTC
D gene: TRBD2; clone size: .; J gene: TRBJ2-3; V gene: TRBV5-1; CDR3 protein: CASTRREGADTQYF; CDR3 DNA: TGCGCCAGCACGCGGCGGGAGGGTGCAGATACGCAGTATTTT
D gene: .; clone size: .; J gene: TRBJ2-7; V gene: TRBV28; CDR3 protein: CASSPVGGGEYEQYF; CDR3 DNA: TGTGCCAGCAGTCCCGTAGGGGGAGGGGAGTACGAGCAGTACTTC
D gene: .; clone size: .; J gene: TRBJ2-1; V gene: TRBV11-2; CDR3 protein: CASSLEGDRSYNEQFF; CDR3 DNA: TGTGCCAGCAGCCTCGAGGGAGACCGATCCTACAATGAGCAGTTCTTC
D gene: TRBD2; clone size: .; J gene: TRBJ2-7; V gene: TRBV27; CDR3 protein: CASSLRSGRNF; CDR3 DNA: TGTGCCAGCAGTTTAAGGAGCGGGAGGAACTTC
D gene: .; clone size: .; J gene: TRBJ1-1; V gene: TRBV7-8; CDR3 protein: CASSGRTEAFF; CDR3 DNA: TGTGCCAGCAGCGGGCGCACTGAAGCTTTCTTT
D gene: .; clone size: once; J gene: TRBJ2-7; V gene: TRBV9; CDR3 protein: CASSPDGLAHEQYF; CDR3 DNA: TGTGCCAGCAGCCCAGATGGGCTAGCCCACGAGCAGTACTTC
D gene: TRBD1; clone size: .; J gene: TRBJ1-5; V gene: TRBV9; CDR3 protein: CASSFRGTGRSNQPQHF; CDR3 DNA: TGTGCCAGCAGCTTCCGGGGGACAGGCAGAAGCAATCAGCCCCAGCATTTT
D gene: TRBD2; clone size: .; J gene: TRBJ2-7; V gene: TRBV7-9; CDR3 protein: CASSSEGREGGPYEQYF; CDR3 DNA: TGTGCCAGCAGCTCGGAAGGACGGGAGGGAGGCCCCTACGAGCAGTACTTC
D gene: TRBD1; clone size: .; J gene: TRBJ1-5; V gene: TRBV11-3; CDR3 protein: CASSRGQGQPQHF; CDR3 DNA: TGTGCCAGCAGCCGTGGACAGGGACAGCCCCAGCATTTT
D gene: .; clone size: once; J gene: TRBJ1-3; V gene: TRBV5-1; CDR3 protein: CASNSDSGNTIYF; CDR3 DNA: TGCGCCAGCAACAGTGACTCTGGAAACACCATATATTTT
D gene: .; clone size: .; J gene: TRBJ1-5; V gene: TRBV14; CDR3 protein: CASSQEEQGWNQPQHF; CDR3 DNA: TGTGCCAGCAGCCAAGAGGAGCAGGGATGGAATCAGCCCCAGCATTTT
D gene: TRBD1; clone size: .; J gene: TRBJ2-6; V gene: TRBV6-5; CDR3 protein: CASSYDRGRGANVLTF; CDR3 DNA: TGTGCCAGCAGTTACGACAGGGGGCGTGGGGCCAACGTCCTGACTTTC
D gene: .; clone size: once; J gene: TRBJ1-2; V gene: TRBV29-1; CDR3 protein: CNPGQRAYGYTF; CDR3 DNA: TGCAACCCAGGTCAGAGGGCATATGGCTACACCTTC
D gene: TRBD2; clone size: .; J gene: TRBJ2-1; V gene: TRBV19; CDR3 protein: CASSIGLAEPYNEQFF; CDR3 DNA: TGTGCCAGTAGTATTGGACTAGCGGAGCCATACAATGAGCAGTTCTTC
D gene: TRBD2; clone size: few; J gene: TRBJ2-1; V gene: TRBV19; CDR3 protein: CASSSGLAGGPSYNEQFF; CDR3 DNA: TGTGCCAGTAGTAGCGGACTAGCGGGAGGGCCCTCCTACAATGAGCAGTTCTTC
D gene: .; clone size: .; J gene: TRBJ1-2; V gene: TRBV7-8; CDR3 protein: CASSLTDEVGYTF; CDR3 DNA: TGTGCCAGCAGCTTAACCGACGAGGTGGGCTACACCTTC
D gene: .; clone size: .; J gene: TRBJ2-7; V gene: TRBV7-8; CDR3 protein: CASRNPPPGAYEQYF; CDR3 DNA: TGTGCCAGCAGGAACCCCCCCCCAGGGGCCTACGAGCAGTACTTC
D gene: .; clone size: .; J gene: TRBJ2-7; V gene: TRBV5-1; CDR3 protein: CASSFLGVDSYEQYF; CDR3 DNA: TGCGCCAGCAGCTTCCTAGGGGTAGATTCCTACGAGCAGTACTTC
D gene: .; clone size: .; J gene: TRBJ2-4; V gene: TRBV7-3; CDR3 protein: CASIARRATGKNIQYF; CDR3 DNA: TGTGCCAGCATCGCGAGGAGGGCCACCGGCAAAAACATTCAGTACTTC
D gene: .; clone size: .; J gene: TRBJ2-4; V gene: TRBV10-2; CDR3 protein: CASSDPLDIQYF; CDR3 DNA: TGCGCCAGCAGTGACCCATTAGACATTCAGTACTTC
D gene: TRBD1; clone size: .; J gene: TRBJ1-1; V gene: TRBV2; CDR3 protein: CASRGQLNTEAFF; CDR3 DNA: TGTGCCAGCAGGGGACAGTTGAACACTGAAGCTTTCTTT
D gene: .; clone size: .; J gene: TRBJ1-5; V gene: TRBV2; CDR3 protein: CASSPNREPWQPQHF; CDR3 DNA: TGTGCCAGCAGTCCTAACAGGGAACCCTGGCAGCCCCAGCATTTT
D gene: .; clone size: .; J gene: TRBJ1-2; V gene: TRBV2; CDR3 protein: CASSEDRRGYGYTF; CDR3 DNA: TGTGCCAGCAGTGAAGACAGGCGGGGCTATGGCTACACCTTC
D gene: .; clone size: few; J gene: TRBJ2-2; V gene: TRBV6-8; CDR3 protein: CASKTNLTGELFF; CDR3 DNA: TGTGCCAGCAAGACAAACTTAACCGGGGAGCTGTTTTTT
D gene: .; clone size: .; J gene: TRBJ2-7; V gene: TRBV5-1; CDR3 protein: CASSWTIGSSYEQYF; CDR3 DNA: TGCGCCAGCAGCTGGACTATTGGGAGCTCCTACGAGCAGTACTTC
D gene: TRBD2; clone size: .; J gene: TRBJ2-3; V gene: TRBV28; CDR3 protein: CASSPGTSGFTDTQYF; CDR3 DNA: TGTGCCAGCAGTCCCGGGACTAGCGGTTTCACGGATACGCAGTATTTT
D gene: TRBD1; clone size: .; J gene: TRBJ1-3; V gene: TRBV5-1; CDR3 protein: CASSLAGGRLNTIYF; CDR3 DNA: TGCGCCAGCAGCTTGGCAGGGGGCCGACTAAACACCATATATTTT
D gene: .; clone size: .; J gene: TRBJ1-1; V gene: TRBV29-1; CDR3 protein: CSVEVTALAFF; CDR3 DNA: TGCAGCGTTGAAGTAACAGCTTTAGCTTTCTTT
D gene: TRBD2; clone size: .; J gene: TRBJ2-7; V gene: TRBV5-4; CDR3 protein: CASSFNGGGFEQYF; CDR3 DNA: TGTGCCAGCAGCTTCAACGGGGGGGGATTCGAGCAGTACTTC
D gene: .; clone size: .; J gene: TRBJ2-5; V gene: TRBV6-5; CDR3 protein: CAPPGSETQYF; CDR3 DNA: TGTGCCCCACCAGGCTCGGAGACCCAGTACTTC
D gene: TRBD2; clone size: few; J gene: TRBJ2-3; V gene: TRBV5-1; CDR3 protein: CASSSDSGRTNTQYF; CDR3 DNA: TGCGCCAGCAGCTCAGATAGCGGGAGAACAAATACGCAGTATTTT
D gene: .; clone size: .; J gene: TRBJ1-1; V gene: TRBV28; CDR3 protein: CATNVRVLSSEAFF; CDR3 DNA: TGTGCCACCAACGTCAGGGTGTTATCGTCTGAAGCTTTCTTT
D gene: TRBD1; clone size: .; J gene: TRBJ1-2; V gene: TRBV10-3; CDR3 protein: CAITQPGQGDGYTF; CDR3 DNA: TGTGCCATCACCCAACCGGGACAGGGGGATGGCTACACCTTC
D gene: TRBD2; clone size: once; J gene: TRBJ2-1; V gene: TRBV27; CDR3 protein: CASSIAGAYNEQFF; CDR3 DNA: TGTGCCAGCAGTATAGCGGGAGCATACAATGAGCAGTTCTTC
D gene: .; clone size: .; J gene: TRBJ2-7; V gene: TRBV7-6; CDR3 protein: CASSLDNYEQYF; CDR3 DNA: TGTGCCAGCAGCTTGGACAACTACGAGCAGTACTTC
D gene: .; clone size: .; J gene: TRBJ2-3; V gene: TRBV5-1; CDR3 protein: CASSEQQADTQYF; CDR3 DNA: TGCGCCAGCAGCGAACAGCAGGCAGATACGCAGTATTTT
D gene: .; clone size: .; J gene: TRBJ2-7; V gene: TRBV19; CDR3 protein: CASSIRDTLSYEQYF; CDR3 DNA: TGTGCCAGTAGTATTCGGGACACCCTATCCTACGAGCAGTACTTC
D gene: .; clone size: .; J gene: TRBJ2-7; V gene: TRBV9; CDR3 protein: CASSVVEGNEQYF; CDR3 DNA: TGTGCCAGCAGCGTAGTGGAGGGGAACGAGCAGTACTTC
D gene: TRBD1; clone size: .; J gene: TRBJ1-1; V gene: TRBV5-4; CDR3 protein: CASSSDRGPGMNTEAFF; CDR3 DNA: TGTGCCAGCAGCTCTGACAGGGGGCCGGGGATGAACACTGAAGCTTTCTTT
D gene: .; clone size: few; J gene: TRBJ1-1; V gene: TRBV5-8; CDR3 protein: CASSLDRSGLMNTEAFF; CDR3 DNA: TGTGCCAGCAGCTTGGATCGTTCAGGGCTCATGAACACTGAAGCTTTCTTT
D gene: TRBD1; clone size: .; J gene: TRBJ1-1; V gene: TRBV4-1; CDR3 protein: CASSQMQGANTEAFF; CDR3 DNA: TGCGCCAGCAGCCAAATGCAGGGGGCGAACACTGAAGCTTTCTTT
D gene: TRBD1; clone size: .; J gene: TRBJ1-2; V gene: TRBV4-3; CDR3 protein: CASSVDRGYGYTF; CDR3 DNA: TGCGCCAGCAGCGTGGACAGGGGCTATGGCTACACCTTC
D gene: TRBD2; clone size: once; J gene: TRBJ2-7; V gene: TRBV7-9; CDR3 protein: CASSPGSLLAGVGEQYF; CDR3 DNA: TGTGCCAGCAGCCCGGGGTCCTTACTAGCGGGAGTGGGCGAGCAGTACTTC
D gene: TRBD1; clone size: .; J gene: TRBJ2-2; V gene: TRBV6-5; CDR3 protein: CASSGTGDIAGELFF; CDR3 DNA: TGTGCCAGCAGTGGGACAGGCGATATTGCCGGGGAGCTGTTTTTT
D gene: .; clone size: .; J gene: TRBJ2-5; V gene: TRBV9; CDR3 protein: CASSLGTSPGETQYF; CDR3 DNA: TGTGCCAGCAGCCTTGGGACATCCCCGGGGGAGACCCAGTACTTC
D gene: .; clone size: .; J gene: TRBJ1-1; V gene: TRBV6-1; CDR3 protein: CASSEYRVNTEAFF; CDR3 DNA: TGTGCCAGCAGTGAGTACAGGGTCAACACTGAAGCTTTCTTT
D gene: TRBD1; clone size: .; J gene: TRBJ1-2; V gene: TRBV18; CDR3 protein: CASSRYRTGTERDPNYGYTF; CDR3 DNA: TGTGCCAGCTCCCGCTACAGGACCGGGACAGAGCGAGACCCTAACTATGGCTACACCTTC
D gene: .; clone size: .; J gene: TRBJ2-3; V gene: TRBV6-1; CDR3 protein: CARYTDTQYF; CDR3 DNA: TGTGCCAGGTACACAGATACGCAGTATTTT
D gene: .; clone size: .; J gene: TRBJ2-1; V gene: TRBV7-7; CDR3 protein: CASSLIPGDEQFF; CDR3 DNA: TGTGCCAGCAGCTTGATTCCGGGGGATGAGCAGTTCTTC
D gene: TRBD1; clone size: once; J gene: TRBJ2-2; V gene: TRBV7-2; CDR3 protein: CASSLSVRQGARTGELFF; CDR3 DNA: TGTGCCAGCAGTCTTAGTGTGAGACAGGGGGCGCGTACCGGGGAGCTGTTTTTT
D gene: TRBD1; clone size: once; J gene: TRBJ2-3; V gene: TRBV7-7; CDR3 protein: CASSRGTGRSDTQYF; CDR3 DNA: TGTGCCAGCAGCCGCGGGACAGGGAGGTCAGATACGCAGTATTTT
D gene: .; clone size: .; J gene: TRBJ2-1; V gene: TRBV4-2; CDR3 protein: CASSQDRSYNEQFF; CDR3 DNA: TGTGCCAGCAGCCAAGACAGGTCCTACAATGAGCAGTTCTTC
D gene: TRBD1; clone size: .; J gene: TRBJ1-4; V gene: TRBV28; CDR3 protein: CASSPRQGTSTNEKLFF; CDR3 DNA: TGTGCCAGCAGTCCACGACAGGGTACTTCAACTAATGAAAAACTGTTTTTT
D gene: .; clone size: .; J gene: TRBJ1-1; V gene: TRBV28; CDR3 protein: CASSFGGARNTEAFF; CDR3 DNA: TGTGCCAGCAGTTTCGGGGGGGCGAGGAACACTGAAGCTTTCTTT
D gene: TRBD2; clone size: .; J gene: TRBJ2-1; V gene: TRBV11-3; CDR3 protein: CASSRGLAGGPTEQFF; CDR3 DNA: TGTGCCAGCAGCCGGGGACTAGCGGGAGGGCCCACTGAGCAGTTCTTC
D gene: TRBD2; clone size: .; J gene: TRBJ2-3; V gene: TRBV15; CDR3 protein: CATSRDRLAVSTDTQYF; CDR3 DNA: TGTGCCACCAGCAGAGATAGACTAGCGGTTAGCACAGATACGCAGTATTTT